This T cell receptor (beta chain) was retrieved from a study of regulatory T cells in long-lasting Graves disease. Time point here: newly diagnosed GD, antithyroid drugs for less than 3 months. The TCR library was made from RNA that had been extracted from PBMCs in TRIzol. Per the germline V gene, CDR1 is MDHEN and CDR2 is SYDVKM. The CDR3 is 15 amino acids. J lost 5 bases, V lost 8 bases, and 6 bases had no gene match. Study-level points and caveats: Thyroid tissue was not studied; only peripheral blood was.

Through Arm-PCR of CDR3 regions and iRepertoire HTBI primers, TCR beta libraries were built. Each CDR3 protein is one row after TCRdb ran MiXCR on the multiplex PCR reads. This sample has approximately 350,000 distinct CDR3 sequences, with about 17% found just once. Ten or more counts support this clonotype. Its antigen is unknown. The same specimen was also included in a second study, on T cells in Graves' hyperthyroidism and ophthalmopathy.

The sequenced sample was peripheral blood mononuclear cells (PBMCs), obtained at new diagnosis, from a patient treated with antithyroid drugs. This receptor was obtained from a young woman with Graves disease. This chain links TRBV28 with TRBJ2-2, with 12 bases identical to TRBD2. This CDR3 is CASRPSGRGTGELFF. The DNA for the CDR3 is TGTGCCAGCCGCCCTAGCGGGAGGGGGACCGGGGAGCTGTTTTTT.